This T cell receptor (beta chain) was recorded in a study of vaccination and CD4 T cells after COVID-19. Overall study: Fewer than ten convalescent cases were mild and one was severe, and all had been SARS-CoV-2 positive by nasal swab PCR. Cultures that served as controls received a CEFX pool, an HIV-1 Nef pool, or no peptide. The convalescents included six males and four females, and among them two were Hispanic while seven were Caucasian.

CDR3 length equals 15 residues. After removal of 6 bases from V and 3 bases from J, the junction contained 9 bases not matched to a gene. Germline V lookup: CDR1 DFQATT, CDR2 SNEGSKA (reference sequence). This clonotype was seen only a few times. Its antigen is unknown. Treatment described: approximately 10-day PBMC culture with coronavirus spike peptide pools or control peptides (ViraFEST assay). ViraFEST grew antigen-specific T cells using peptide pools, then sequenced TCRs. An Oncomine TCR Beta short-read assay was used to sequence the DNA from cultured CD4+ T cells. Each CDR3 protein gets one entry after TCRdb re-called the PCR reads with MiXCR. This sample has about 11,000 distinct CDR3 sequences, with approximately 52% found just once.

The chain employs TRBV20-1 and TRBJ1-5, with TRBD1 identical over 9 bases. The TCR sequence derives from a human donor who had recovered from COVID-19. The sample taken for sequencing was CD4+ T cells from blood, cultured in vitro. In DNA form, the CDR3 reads TGCAGTGCGGGGGGACAGGGTCCCCTCAATCAGCCCCAGCATTTT. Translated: CSAGGQGPLNQPQHF.